These 27 T cell receptor beta chains came from one sample sequenced in a study of blood T cell repertoires in COVID-19. Libraries were prepared by immunoSEQ multiplex PCR; TCRdb keeps only in-frame clonotypes and omits some of them. This table holds 200,000 to 250,000 clones, around 87% found once. Material for sequencing was peripheral blood. These receptors all stem from a woman in her forties or fifties with COVID-19, enrolled during active disease.

The CDR3 coding sequence is TGTGCCATCAGTAGGGGAGGTGAGGAGACCCAGTACTTC. Its translation: CAISRGGEETQYF. The chain has TRBV10-3 and TRBJ2-5, with D perhaps matching TRBD2 (6 bases). This CDR3 spans 13 amino acids. Germline values: CDR1 ENHRY, CDR2 SYGVKD. V dropped 5 bases and J dropped 5 bases, with 12 bases sitting between them.

The chain has TRBV6-5 and TRBJ2-7; D is ambiguous. Germline CDR1 and CDR2: MNHEY and SVGAGI. Trimming removed 6 bases from V and 2 bases from J, with 14 bases in between. The CDR3 loop spans 14 amino acids. The DNA for the CDR3 is TGTGCCAGCAGGGCTACAGAAGACGCCTACGAGCAGTACTTC. As protein: CASRATEDAYEQYF.

The chain recombines TRBV9 with TRBJ2-3, with TRBD2 matching 8 bases. With 4 bases clipped from V and 0 bases from J, the junction kept 7 bases outside the gene matches. The CDR3 is made up of 16 amino acids. The germline gives CDR1 SGDLS, CDR2 YYNGEE. CDR3 sequence (DNA): TGTGCCAGCAGCACCCTCGGGGGGGGGAGCACAGATACGCAGTATTTT. It is translated as CASSTLGGGSTDTQYF.

The chain employs TRBV19 and TRBJ1-1; D ambiguous. The CDR3 length is 14 residues. Per the germline V gene, CDR1 is LNHDA and CDR2 is SQIVND (reference sequence). V was pared by 5 bases and J by 5 bases, with 15 bases between. The CDR3 reads CASSPGNPGTEAFF. DNA for the CDR3: TGTGCCAGTAGTCCGGGGAACCCGGGGACTGAAGCTTTCTTT.

J is TRBJ1-4 and V is TRBV30, with D maybe TRBD1 (5 bases). The CDR3 extends over 15 amino acids. Trimming removed 0 bases at V and 5 bases at J, with 13 bases between. The germline V gene has CDR1 GTSNPN and CDR2 SVGIG (reference sequence). CDR3 DNA: TGTGCCTGGAGTGTACCGGGGGGGTGGAATGAAAAACTGTTTTTT. Amino acid sequence: CAWSVPGGWNEKLFF.

J is TRBJ2-2 and V is TRBV3-1 (or the pseudogene TRBV3-2); D might be TRBD2 (7 bases). CDR1 LGHDT and CDR2 YNNKEL come from the germline V gene (reference sequence). The V end lost 0 bases, the J end lost 1 base, and 12 bases lay between the germline ends. CDR3 length: 17 residues. The CDR3 is CASSQDFGGLNTGELFF. As DNA, the CDR3 is TGTGCCAGCAGCCAAGATTTCGGGGGGCTGAACACCGGGGAGCTGTTTTTT.

This clone was seen just once. The J gene is TRBJ2-1, the V gene TRBV19; 13 bases match TRBD2. Germline V lookup: CDR1 LNHDA, CDR2 SQIVND (reference sequence). The CDR3 consists of 17 residues. V was pared by 6 bases and J by 7 bases, with 12 bases of the junction left unmatched. CDR3 residues: CASSRTSGGAFRNEQFF. The CDR3, as DNA: TGTGCCAGTAGCCGTACTAGCGGGGGGGCGTTTAGGAATGAGCAGTTCTTC.

A few counts support this clone. V gene TRBV3-1 (or the pseudogene TRBV3-2) combines with J gene TRBJ1-2; maybe TRBD1 (5 bases). Germline CDR1 LGHDT, CDR2 YNNKEL (reference sequence). The CDR3 spans 14 residues. The V end was cut by 0 bases, the J end by 8 bases, with 13 bases between. This CDR3 reads CASSQEWRGGGYTF. The CDR3 DNA sequence: TGTGCCAGCAGCCAAGAATGGAGGGGTGGGGGCTACACCTTC.

The chain employs TRBV5-4 and TRBJ2-1, with TRBD2 identical over 9 bases. Trimming cost V 4 bases and J 9 bases; bases outside gene matches: 14. CDR1 is SGHNT and CDR2 is YYREEE in the germline V gene (reference sequence). CDR3 size: 16 residues. CDR3: CASSAFAGGHYSEQFF. CDR3 bases: TGTGCCAGCAGCGCTTTTGCGGGGGGGCACTATAGTGAGCAGTTCTTC.

The chain couples TRBV11-3 to TRBJ1-1; 8 bases are shared with TRBD1. Germline loops: CDR1 SGHNT, CDR2 YENEEA. The CDR3 has 14 amino acids. The J segment lost 7 bases and the V segment lost 7 bases, leaving 11 bases of the junction unmatched. The CDR3 bases are TGTGCCAGCAAGGGTCGTGGACAGGGATATGAAGCTTTCTTT. Protein: CASKGRGQGYEAFF.

V is TRBV3-1 (or the pseudogene TRBV3-2) and J is TRBJ2-5, with 13 positions matching TRBD2. Germline trimming cut 4 bases from V and 5 bases from J; bases unmatched to any gene: 4. Germline V gene data show CDR1 as LGHDT and CDR2 as YNNKEL (reference sequence). The CDR3 is 15 amino acids. The CDR3 DNA is TGTGCCAGCAGCCTAACGGGACTAGCGGGGGAGACCCAGTACTTC. Translated, it gives CASSLTGLAGETQYF.

The chain recombines TRBV13 with TRBJ1-1, with 9 bases identical to TRBD1. V was pared by 5 bases and J by 3 bases, with 7 bases of the junction left unmatched. CDR3 length equals 15 residues. CDR1 and CDR2 (germline): PRHDT, FYEKMQ (reference sequence). The CDR3 nucleotides are TGTGCCAGCAGCCAGGGGACAGGGCCCTACACTGAAGCTTTCTTT. Amino acid sequence: CASSQGTGPYTEAFF.

The chain couples TRBV25-1 to TRBJ1-1; no reliable D call. This CDR3 region has 14 residues. Trimming removed 1 base from V and 5 bases from J, with 11 bases in between. CDR1 is MGHDK, CDR2 SYGVNS, per germline. CDR3 in amino acids: CASSESAGWTEAFF. The CDR3 region has the DNA TGTGCCAGCAGTGAATCAGCGGGTTGGACTGAAGCTTTCTTT.

This sequence joins TRBV19 and TRBJ2-7, with a tentative D call TRBD2 (5 bases). Germline V gives CDR1 LNHDA, CDR2 SQIVND (reference sequence). The CDR3 consists of 15 residues. V shed 2 bases and J shed 0 bases, with 11 bases lying between them. CDR3 in DNA: TGTGCCAGTAGTATAAGCCCAGGAGGCTCCTACGAGCAGTACTTC. This translates into CASSISPGGSYEQYF.

V and J are TRBV28 and TRBJ1-2; 7 positions agree with TRBD1. The ends lost 3 bases at V and 6 bases at J; junction bases unmatched: 7. Germline V lookup: CDR1 MDHEN, CDR2 SYDVKM. CDR3 size: 14 residues. The CDR3 spells CASSFQGVINGYTF. For the CDR3, the DNA is TGTGCCAGCAGTTTCCAGGGGGTTATCAATGGCTACACCTTC.

This chain joins TRBV10-3 and TRBJ1-2; TRBD1 aligns across 10 bases. Trimming cost V 2 bases and J 8 bases; bases outside gene matches: 5. The CDR3 runs to 14 residues. The germline CDR1 and CDR2 sequences are ENHRY and SYGVKD. The CDR3 reads CAISEEGQGYGYTF. Written as DNA, the CDR3 is TGTGCCATCAGTGAGGAGGGACAGGGGTACGGCTACACCTTC.

V is TRBV10-3 and J is TRBJ1-6, with a tentative D call TRBD1 (6 bases). Germline loops: CDR1 ENHRY, CDR2 SYGVKD. The V end lost 1 base, the J end lost 0 bases, and 16 bases lay between the germline ends. This CDR3 spans 19 amino acids. The CDR3 loop reads CAISELRQDSSSYNSPLHF. DNA for the CDR3: TGTGCCATCAGTGAGTTACGCCAGGACAGCAGCTCCTATAATTCACCCCTCCACTTT.

The rearrangement uses TRBV6-5 and TRBJ1-2; 9 bases fit TRBD1. CDR1 and CDR2 from the germline V gene are MNHEY and SVGAGI. V lost 6 bases and J lost 1; bases outside the gene matches: 3. This CDR3 region has 14 residues. In DNA form, the CDR3 reads TGTGCCAGCAGCGGGACAGGGTTTAACTATGGCTACACCTTC. Residues: CASSGTGFNYGYTF.

The rearrangement joins TRBV11-3 to TRBJ2-3, with D maybe TRBD1 (6 bases). Germline V gene data show CDR1 as SGHNT and CDR2 as YENEEA. This CDR3 is 16 amino acids long. V was shortened by 4 bases and J by 4 bases, with 18 bases between the two germline ends. CDR3 DNA: TGTGCCAGCAGCTCAAACGGACAGCTTTTGGCAGATACGCAGTATTTT. Its protein product is CASSSNGQLLADTQYF.

The sample holds a few counts of this clone. This chain connects TRBV30 to TRBJ2-5; 7 nucleotides agree with TRBD2. The CDR3 runs 16 residues. The V gene end was trimmed by 0 bases and the J gene end by 5 bases; junction bases not matched to a gene: 12. The germline V gene encodes CDR1 GTSNPN and CDR2 SVGIG (reference sequence). As DNA, the CDR3 is TGTGCCTGGAGTGTACCGGGGAGGGTGATGAAGGAGACCCAGTACTTC. It translates to CAWSVPGRVMKETQYF.

The chain links TRBV5-1 to TRBJ1-1; D gene unclear. This CDR3 contains 15 residues. V lost 1 base, J lost 3 bases, and 13 bases lay in between. The germline V gene has CDR1 SGHRS and CDR2 YFSETQ. CDR3 sequence: CASSLPGGSDTEAFF. The CDR3 nucleotides are TGCGCCAGCAGCTTGCCGGGTGGCTCAGACACTGAAGCTTTCTTT.

The chain carries TRBV5-4 and TRBJ1-4; possibly TRBD1 for D (5 bases). Germline V lookup: CDR1 SGHNT, CDR2 YYREEE (reference sequence). V was pared by 2 bases and J by 6 bases, with 5 bases between. The CDR3 loop spans 12 amino acids. The CDR3 spells CASSLQDEKLFF. The CDR3 DNA reads as TGTGCCAGCAGCTTACAGGATGAAAAACTGTTTTTT.

The chain recombines TRBV6-2 or TRBV6-3 with TRBJ2-7; 10 bases fit TRBD2. This CDR3 is 12 amino acids long. After removal of 6 bases from V and 5 bases from J, the junction contained 1 base not matched to a gene. Germline CDR1 and CDR2: MNHEY and SVGEGT. CDR3 nucleotides: TGTGCCAGCAGCCTAGCGGGGGACGAGCAGTACGTC. This codes for CASSLAGDEQYV.

The chain couples TRBV19 to TRBJ1-2; perhaps TRBD1 as D (6 bases). From germline, CDR1 is LNHDA and CDR2 SQIVND (reference sequence). Trimming stripped 6 bases from V and 8 bases from J, with 13 bases between. The CDR3 loop spans 12 amino acids. The CDR3 nucleotides read TGTGCCAGTAGACAGGGCGCCCTGGGCTACACCTTC. This translates into CASRQGALGYTF.

The gene calls are TRBV21-1 and TRBJ1-2; the table's D gene call, TRBD1, was not cross checked with the DNA. TRBV21-1 is termed a pseudogene. CDR3 length: 16 residues. CDR3: CASSKGGQGALGGYTF. CDR3 nucleotide sequence: TGTGCCAGCAGCAAAGGGGGACAGGGGGCGCTCGGTGGCTACACCTTC.

The chain joins TRBV9 to TRBJ1-2; tentative D call: TRBD1 (5 bases). Germline V gene sequence: CDR1 SGDLS, CDR2 YYNGEE. There are 15 residues in the CDR3. Trimming removed 3 bases from V and 2 bases from J, with 14 bases in between. The CDR3 DNA reads as TGTGCCAGCAGCGGGTCCAGGGTGAGGAACTATGGCTACACCTTC. Translating gives CASSGSRVRNYGYTF.

A note on this clone: One junction end does not reproduce the germline sequence, and a read error may be involved. The V and J genes are TRBV29-1 and TRBJ2-1, with D uncertain. Germline V gene lookup returns CDR1 SQVTM and CDR2 ANQGSEA. The CDR3 has 14 residues. DNA of the CDR3: TGCAGCGGTGAATCTCCGGGTTTCCTCAATGAGCAGTTCTTC. It codes for CSGESPGFLNEQFF.